These T cell receptor beta chains were read from a single sample in a study of blood T cells in healthy people across ages. One entry per CDR3 protein, called by TCRdb with MiXCR from the 5' RACE reads. This sample carries approximately 730,000 distinct CDR3 sequences, roughly 47% of them seen once, and the ten largest clones take about 20%. The sample was blood. The receptors come from a woman aged 55-70 years in good health. CDR3s include the opening cysteine and the closing phenylalanine or tryptophan. The order of the fields is V gene, clone size, J gene, D gene, CDR3 protein, CDR3 DNA. D genes are given only for firm matches. Clone size, where shown, is once, few, many, or a class for clones that have expanded.

v_call: TRBV4-3
clone_size: few
j_call: TRBJ2-1
d_call: TRBD2
cdr3_aa: CASSQGGLTSGRAPENNEQFF
cdr3_nt: TGCGCCAGCAGCCAAGGGGGTTTGACTAGCGGGAGGGCCCCCGAAAACAATGAGCAGTTCTTC

v_call: TRBV12-3/TRBV12-4
clone_size: NA
j_call: TRBJ1-5
d_call: NA
cdr3_aa: CASSLRQINQPQHF
cdr3_nt: TGTGCCAGCAGTTTAAGACAGATCAATCAGCCCCAGCATTTT

v_call: TRBV5-1
clone_size: once
j_call: TRBJ2-3
d_call: NA
cdr3_aa: CASSLYQGITDTQYF
cdr3_nt: TGCGCCAGCAGCTTGTACCAGGGAATCACAGATACGCAGTATTTT

v_call: TRBV7-2
clone_size: NA
j_call: TRBJ2-3
d_call: NA
cdr3_aa: CASSVKRSTDTQYF
cdr3_nt: TGTGCCAGTAGCGTAAAGCGGAGCACAGATACGCAGTATTTT

v_call: TRBV7-8
clone_size: NA
j_call: TRBJ1-5
d_call: NA
cdr3_aa: CASSLLLQPQHF
cdr3_nt: TGTGCCAGCAGCTTATTATTACAGCCCCAGCATTTT

v_call: TRBV7-8
clone_size: NA
j_call: TRBJ2-1
d_call: NA
cdr3_aa: CASSSNFGEQFF
cdr3_nt: TGTGCCAGCAGCTCCAATTTCGGTGAGCAGTTCTTC

v_call: TRBV12-3/TRBV12-4
clone_size: NA
j_call: TRBJ2-1
d_call: TRBD1
cdr3_aa: CASSVTGAPGLFF
cdr3_nt: TGTGCCAGCAGTGTGACAGGGGCGCCGGGGCTGTTCTTC

v_call: TRBV3-1
clone_size: NA
j_call: TRBJ1-6
d_call: NA
cdr3_aa: CASSQEARPNSPLHF
cdr3_nt: TGTGCCAGCAGCCAAGAGGCGCGGCCAAATTCACCCCTCCACTTT

v_call: TRBV20-1
clone_size: NA
j_call: TRBJ2-6
d_call: NA
cdr3_aa: CSANALGANVLTF
cdr3_nt: TGCAGTGCTAATGCGCTGGGGGCCAACGTCCTGACTTTC

v_call: TRBV29-1
clone_size: NA
j_call: TRBJ2-3
d_call: NA
cdr3_aa: CSVEKLRTDTQYF
cdr3_nt: TGCAGCGTTGAGAAGCTCCGCACAGATACGCAGTATTTT

v_call: TRBV6-5
clone_size: NA
j_call: TRBJ1-2
d_call: TRBD1
cdr3_aa: CASSRGPGGGGYTF
cdr3_nt: TGTGCCAGCAGCCGTGGTCCAGGGGGCGGTGGCTACACCTTC

v_call: TRBV20-1
clone_size: NA
j_call: TRBJ1-1
d_call: NA
cdr3_aa: CSARISMNPEAFF
cdr3_nt: TGCAGTGCTAGGATATCCATGAACCCTGAAGCTTTCTTT

v_call: TRBV15
clone_size: NA
j_call: TRBJ1-2
d_call: NA
cdr3_aa: CATSPPGSDYGYTF
cdr3_nt: TGTGCCACCAGCCCTCCCGGGTCCGACTATGGCTACACCTTC

v_call: TRBV6-1
clone_size: NA
j_call: TRBJ2-3
d_call: TRBD1
cdr3_aa: CASSVRTGWTDTQYF
cdr3_nt: TGTGCCAGCAGCGTCCGGACAGGGTGGACAGATACGCAGTATTTT

v_call: TRBV12-3/TRBV12-4
clone_size: NA
j_call: TRBJ2-7
d_call: NA
cdr3_aa: CASWGGTSAYNEQYF
cdr3_nt: TGTGCCAGCTGGGGTGGCACGAGCGCCTACAATGAGCAGTACTTC

v_call: TRBV27
clone_size: NA
j_call: TRBJ1-6
d_call: NA
cdr3_aa: CASSFARPRDSPLHF
cdr3_nt: TGTGCCAGCAGTTTCGCCAGGCCCAGGGATTCACCCCTCCACTTT

v_call: TRBV5-6
clone_size: NA
j_call: TRBJ1-1
d_call: NA
cdr3_aa: CASSYLRGTHTEAFF
cdr3_nt: TGTGCCAGCAGCTATCTCAGGGGAACCCACACTGAAGCTTTCTTT

v_call: TRBV6-1
clone_size: NA
j_call: TRBJ2-1
d_call: TRBD1
cdr3_aa: CASRNQGQGNEQFF
cdr3_nt: TGTGCCAGCAGGAACCAAGGACAGGGCAATGAGCAGTTCTTC

v_call: TRBV10-3
clone_size: NA
j_call: TRBJ2-1
d_call: TRBD2
cdr3_aa: CAISESKSGRVNEQFF
cdr3_nt: TGTGCCATCAGTGAGTCAAAGAGCGGGAGGGTCAATGAGCAGTTCTTC

v_call: TRBV29-1
clone_size: NA
j_call: TRBJ2-7
d_call: NA
cdr3_aa: CGGEIGGQYEQYF
cdr3_nt: TGCGGCGGTGAAATTGGGGGGCAATACGAGCAGTACTTC

v_call: TRBV29-1
clone_size: few
j_call: TRBJ2-3
d_call: NA
cdr3_aa: CSVVSWQGDTQYF
cdr3_nt: TGCAGCGTTGTGTCCTGGCAGGGAGATACGCAGTATTTT

v_call: TRBV7-6
clone_size: NA
j_call: TRBJ2-1
d_call: NA
cdr3_aa: CASSLATAGYNEQFF
cdr3_nt: TGTGCCAGCAGCTTAGCGACAGCGGGCTACAATGAGCAGTTCTTC

v_call: TRBV20-1
clone_size: once
j_call: TRBJ2-2
d_call: TRBD2
cdr3_aa: CSAGIAGGTGELFF
cdr3_nt: TGCAGTGCTGGGATCGCGGGGGGCACCGGGGAGCTGTTTTTT

v_call: TRBV29-1
clone_size: NA
j_call: TRBJ2-1
d_call: NA
cdr3_aa: CSAGDFSETQFF
cdr3_nt: TGCAGCGCGGGGGACTTTTCTGAGACCCAGTTCTTC

v_call: TRBV10-2
clone_size: few
j_call: TRBJ2-7
d_call: TRBD1
cdr3_aa: CASSDNRGEQYF
cdr3_nt: TGCGCCAGCAGTGACAACAGGGGGGAGCAGTACTTC

v_call: TRBV30
clone_size: few
j_call: TRBJ1-2
d_call: NA
cdr3_aa: CAWSGQDNYGYTF
cdr3_nt: TGTGCCTGGAGTGGACAGGATAACTATGGCTACACCTTC

v_call: TRBV7-8
clone_size: NA
j_call: TRBJ2-7
d_call: TRBD1
cdr3_aa: CAGSLGDRVSSYEQYF
cdr3_nt: TGTGCCGGCAGCTTAGGGGACAGGGTGAGCTCCTATGAGCAGTACTTC

v_call: TRBV20-1
clone_size: NA
j_call: TRBJ2-7
d_call: NA
cdr3_aa: CSASPGSSYEQYF
cdr3_nt: TGCAGTGCGTCCCCCGGGAGCTCCTACGAGCAGTACTTC

v_call: TRBV6-6
clone_size: many
j_call: TRBJ2-3
d_call: NA
cdr3_aa: CASSLTADTQYF
cdr3_nt: TGTGCCAGCAGTTTGACTGCAGATACGCAGTATTTT

v_call: TRBV6-5
clone_size: few
j_call: TRBJ1-4
d_call: NA
cdr3_aa: CASGTTNEKLFF
cdr3_nt: TGTGCCAGCGGGACAACTAATGAAAAACTGTTTTTT

v_call: TRBV7-2
clone_size: many
j_call: TRBJ2-3
d_call: NA
cdr3_aa: CASSFLLGPDTQYF
cdr3_nt: TGTGCCAGCAGCTTCTTGTTGGGCCCAGATACGCAGTATTTT

v_call: TRBV3-1
clone_size: few
j_call: TRBJ2-1
d_call: NA
cdr3_aa: CASSQVGGPIRNEQFF
cdr3_nt: TGTGCCAGCAGCCAAGTTGGAGGCCCAATCCGCAATGAGCAGTTCTTC

v_call: TRBV4-3
clone_size: many
j_call: TRBJ2-1
d_call: NA
cdr3_aa: CASSQSLRDNNEQFF
cdr3_nt: TGCGCCAGCAGCCAAAGCCTCCGGGATAACAATGAGCAGTTCTTC

v_call: TRBV6-5
clone_size: few
j_call: TRBJ2-5
d_call: TRBD2
cdr3_aa: CASRPGLAGETQYF
cdr3_nt: TGTGCCAGCAGACCGGGACTAGCGGGAGAGACCCAGTACTTC

v_call: TRBV6-2/TRBV6-3
clone_size: NA
j_call: TRBJ2-1
d_call: TRBD2
cdr3_aa: CASSYSGANEQFF
cdr3_nt: TGTGCCAGCAGTTATAGCGGGGCGAATGAGCAGTTCTTC

v_call: TRBV6-2/TRBV6-3
clone_size: NA
j_call: TRBJ1-1
d_call: NA
cdr3_aa: CASSYTSGHSTEAFF
cdr3_nt: TGTGCCAGCAGTTACACGTCGGGACACTCCACTGAAGCTTTCTTT

v_call: TRBV20-1
clone_size: NA
j_call: TRBJ2-1
d_call: NA
cdr3_aa: CSARAPLSSYNEQFF
cdr3_nt: TGCAGTGCTAGAGCACCGTTAAGCTCCTACAATGAGCAGTTCTTC

v_call: TRBV10-3
clone_size: many
j_call: TRBJ2-1
d_call: TRBD2
cdr3_aa: CAISTGTSGLYNEQFF
cdr3_nt: TGTGCCATCAGCACCGGGACTAGCGGACTCTACAATGAGCAGTTCTTC

v_call: TRBV12-5
clone_size: NA
j_call: TRBJ2-1
d_call: NA
cdr3_aa: CASGTPGTYSYNEQFF
cdr3_nt: TGTGCTAGTGGAACGCCCGGGACGTACTCCTACAATGAGCAGTTCTTC

v_call: TRBV11-1
clone_size: few
j_call: TRBJ1-2
d_call: NA
cdr3_aa: CASSLMGRLGYTF
cdr3_nt: TGTGCCAGCAGCTTGATGGGGCGCTTGGGCTACACCTTC

v_call: TRBV29-1
clone_size: few
j_call: TRBJ2-2
d_call: NA
cdr3_aa: CSVGGQHTGELFF
cdr3_nt: TGCAGCGTTGGTGGACAGCACACCGGGGAGCTGTTTTTT

v_call: TRBV9
clone_size: few
j_call: TRBJ2-7
d_call: TRBD2
cdr3_aa: CASSVGGGAVNEQYF
cdr3_nt: TGTGCCAGCAGCGTAGGCGGGGGGGCCGTAAACGAGCAGTACTTC

v_call: TRBV7-9
clone_size: few
j_call: TRBJ1-1
d_call: NA
cdr3_aa: CASTPETEAFF
cdr3_nt: TGTGCCAGCACCCCGGAGACTGAAGCTTTCTTT

v_call: TRBV15
clone_size: NA
j_call: TRBJ2-5
d_call: NA
cdr3_aa: CATSRDRGDKKETQYF
cdr3_nt: TGTGCCACCAGCAGAGATCGGGGAGACAAGAAAGAGACCCAGTACTTC

v_call: TRBV6-5
clone_size: few
j_call: TRBJ2-7
d_call: NA
cdr3_aa: CASSYSRAENYEQYF
cdr3_nt: TGTGCCAGCAGTTACTCGAGAGCGGAAAACTACGAGCAGTACTTC

v_call: TRBV3-1
clone_size: few
j_call: TRBJ2-3
d_call: TRBD2
cdr3_aa: CASSNSGGDTQYF
cdr3_nt: TGTGCCAGCAGCAACAGCGGGGGAGATACGCAGTATTTT

v_call: TRBV6-6
clone_size: many
j_call: TRBJ2-5
d_call: TRBD1
cdr3_aa: CASRPGTAQETQYF
cdr3_nt: TGTGCCAGCAGGCCTGGGACAGCCCAAGAGACCCAGTACTTC

v_call: TRBV7-3
clone_size: few
j_call: TRBJ2-7
d_call: NA
cdr3_aa: CASSSNGLSSYNEQYF
cdr3_nt: TGTGCCAGCAGCTCTAATGGCCTGAGCTCCTACAATGAGCAGTACTTC

v_call: TRBV20-1
clone_size: NA
j_call: TRBJ2-1
d_call: NA
cdr3_aa: CSGYKSSYNEQFF
cdr3_nt: TGCAGTGGATACAAAAGCTCCTACAATGAGCAGTTCTTC

v_call: TRBV6-1
clone_size: few
j_call: TRBJ1-2
d_call: NA
cdr3_aa: CASSEATDLVNYGYTF
cdr3_nt: TGTGCCAGCAGTGAAGCTACCGACTTGGTAAACTATGGCTACACCTTC

v_call: TRBV20-1
clone_size: NA
j_call: TRBJ2-5
d_call: NA
cdr3_aa: CSAGVRVRGQETQYF
cdr3_nt: TGCAGTGCCGGGGTTCGGGTCAGGGGTCAAGAGACCCAGTACTTC

v_call: TRBV6-1
clone_size: NA
j_call: TRBJ2-3
d_call: NA
cdr3_aa: CASVVPGTDTQYF
cdr3_nt: TGTGCCAGCGTCGTTCCAGGCACAGATACGCAGTATTTT